These 10 T cell receptor beta chains were all obtained from the same sample, sequenced in a study of blood T cell repertoires in COVID-19. Some clones are missing from TCRdb's copy, which holds only in-frame ones; the method was immunoSEQ multiplex PCR. The sample records fewer than 250,000 clones, about four fifths being singletons. Sequencing was carried out using PBMCs or T cells enriched from blood (not recorded which). Receptors originate from a man in his fifties or sixties who had recovered from COVID-19.

The chain is built from TRBV5-1 and TRBJ1-6; no clear D gene. Trimming removed 4 bases from V and 0 bases from J, with 11 bases in between. The CDR3 extends over 16 amino acids. CDR1 and CDR2 (germline): SGHRS, YFSETQ. CDR3 in DNA: TGCGCCAGCAGCACCATCACGGTCTCCTATAATTCACCCCTCCACTTT. It specifies CASSTITVSYNSPLHF.

V and J are TRBV2 and TRBJ2-2; 11 bases fit TRBD1. The CDR3 sequence is 15 residues long. The ends lost 6 bases at V and 7 bases at J; junction bases unmatched: 7. The V gene's germline CDR1 is SNHLY and CDR2 FYNNEI. CDR3 coding DNA: TGTGCCAGCAGCCGGGGACAGGGGGTGGTCGGGGAGCTGTTTTTT. Protein: CASSRGQGVVGELFF.

V is TRBV3-1 (or the pseudogene TRBV3-2) and J is TRBJ1-2, with TRBD1 identical over 12 bases. Trimming took 1 base from V and 4 from J; bases not matched to a gene: 13. Germline lookup yields CDR1 LGHDT and CDR2 YNNKEL (reference sequence). This CDR3 has 19 residues. Here the CDR3 DNA reads TGTGCCAGCAGCCAAGGGCCCCGTACCGGGACAGGGGGCGGCTATGGCTACACCTTC. Its protein product is CASSQGPRTGTGGGYGYTF.

The J gene is TRBJ1-2, the V gene TRBV3-1 (or the pseudogene TRBV3-2); D remains ambiguous. Germline lookup yields CDR1 LGHDT and CDR2 YNNKEL (reference sequence). The V and J ends lost 3 bases and 1 base respectively, with 3 bases between them. This CDR3 region has 12 residues. CDR3 sequence (DNA): TGTGCCAGCAGCCAGAGTAACTATGGCTACACCTTC. This codes for CASSQSNYGYTF.

This clone was seen only a few times. The V call is TRBV2, the J call TRBJ1-5; tentatively, D is TRBD1 (5 bases). The CDR3 loop spans 13 amino acids. Trimming removed 6 bases at V and 5 bases at J, with 11 bases between. The germline V gene has CDR1 SNHLY and CDR2 FYNNEI. The CDR3 nucleotides read TGTGCCAGCAGCGCGGGGGGTTATCAGCCCCAGCATTTT. It is translated as CASSAGGYQPQHF.

V and J are TRBV29-1 and TRBJ2-5; 9 bases map to TRBD2. The CDR3 covers 15 residues. Germline V gives CDR1 SQVTM, CDR2 ANQGSEA. The trim removed 5 bases at V and 1 base at J, leaving 8 bases unmatched. The CDR3 DNA sequence: TGCAGCGTTTTTCTTGGCGGGGGGGCCCAAGAGACCCAGTACTTC. Protein product: CSVFLGGGAQETQYF.

The V gene is TRBV7-9, the J gene TRBJ1-5; a weak D match, TRBD1 (5 bases). The V end lost 4 bases, the J end lost 7 bases, and 8 bases lay between the germline ends. The CDR3 contains 12 residues. Germline loops: CDR1 SEHNR, CDR2 FQNEAQ (reference sequence). CDR3 sequence reads: CASSSDSQPQHF. In DNA form, the CDR3 reads TGTGCCAGCAGCTCCGACAGCCAGCCCCAGCATTTT.

The chain is built from TRBV13 and TRBJ2-1; 7 bases map to TRBD1. The CDR3 runs 16 residues. With 3 bases clipped from V and 4 bases from J, the junction kept 9 bases outside the gene matches. Germline lookup yields CDR1 PRHDT and CDR2 FYEKMQ (reference sequence). The CDR3 loop is CASSLGTGTEYNEQFF. The CDR3 DNA sequence: TGTGCCAGCAGCTTGGGAACCGGGACAGAATACAATGAGCAGTTCTTC.

The rearrangement joins TRBV19 to TRBJ1-1, with D perhaps matching TRBD1 (5 bases). CDR3 size: 14 residues. Germline values: CDR1 LNHDA, CDR2 SQIVND (reference sequence). The V gene lost 5 bases and the J gene lost 2 bases, with 12 bases spanning the gap. CDR3 bases: TGTGCCAGTAGTCTCCGCAGGGTAAACACTGAAGCTTTCTTT. Protein: CASSLRRVNTEAFF.

The chain uses TRBV7-9 and TRBJ1-1; D is ambiguous. The CDR3 consists of 13 residues. In germline, CDR1 is SEHNR, CDR2 FQNEAQ (reference sequence). With 5 bases removed from V and 3 bases from J, the gap between germline ends came to 10 bases. The CDR3 DNA is TGTGCCAGCAGCCGCGGCGGTGACACTGAAGCTTTCTTT. Translation gives CASSRGGDTEAFF.